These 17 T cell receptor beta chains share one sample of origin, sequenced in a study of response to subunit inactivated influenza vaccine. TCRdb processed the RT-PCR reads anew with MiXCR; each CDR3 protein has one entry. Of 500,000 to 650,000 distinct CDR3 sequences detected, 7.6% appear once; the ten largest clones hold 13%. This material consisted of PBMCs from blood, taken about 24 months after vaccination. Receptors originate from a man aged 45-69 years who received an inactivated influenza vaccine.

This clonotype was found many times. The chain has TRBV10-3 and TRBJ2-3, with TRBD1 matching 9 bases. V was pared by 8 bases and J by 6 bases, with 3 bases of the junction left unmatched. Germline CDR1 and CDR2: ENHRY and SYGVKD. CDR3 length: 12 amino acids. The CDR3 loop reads CAIGTGTDTQYF. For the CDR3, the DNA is TGTGCCATCGGGACAGGGACTGATACGCAGTATTTT.

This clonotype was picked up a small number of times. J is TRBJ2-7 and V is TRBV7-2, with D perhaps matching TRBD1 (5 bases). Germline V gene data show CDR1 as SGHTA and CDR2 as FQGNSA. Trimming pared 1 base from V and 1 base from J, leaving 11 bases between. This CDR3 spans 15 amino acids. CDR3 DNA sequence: TGTGCCAGCAGCTTAGTCTCCGACAGATCCTACGAGCAGTACTTC. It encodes CASSLVSDRSYEQYF.

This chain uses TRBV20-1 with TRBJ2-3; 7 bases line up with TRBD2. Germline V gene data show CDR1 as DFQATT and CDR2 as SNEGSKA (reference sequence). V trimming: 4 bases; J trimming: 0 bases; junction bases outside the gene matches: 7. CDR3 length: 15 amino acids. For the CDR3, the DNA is TGCAGTGCTACGGGGCTAGCGGATAGCACAGATACGCAGTATTTT. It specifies CSATGLADSTDTQYF.

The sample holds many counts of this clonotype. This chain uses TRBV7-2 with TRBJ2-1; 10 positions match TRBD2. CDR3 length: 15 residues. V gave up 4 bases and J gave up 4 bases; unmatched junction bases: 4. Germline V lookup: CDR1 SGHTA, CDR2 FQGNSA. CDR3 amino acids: CASSSSSGSYNEQFF. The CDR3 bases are TGTGCCAGCAGCTCTTCTAGCGGGAGTTACAATGAGCAGTTCTTC.

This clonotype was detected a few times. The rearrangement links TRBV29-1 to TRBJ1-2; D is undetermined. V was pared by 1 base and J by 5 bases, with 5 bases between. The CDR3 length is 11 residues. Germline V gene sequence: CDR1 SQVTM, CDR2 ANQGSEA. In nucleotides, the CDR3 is TGCAGCGTTGAAGGTGTTTATGGCTACACCTTC. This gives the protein CSVEGVYGYTF.

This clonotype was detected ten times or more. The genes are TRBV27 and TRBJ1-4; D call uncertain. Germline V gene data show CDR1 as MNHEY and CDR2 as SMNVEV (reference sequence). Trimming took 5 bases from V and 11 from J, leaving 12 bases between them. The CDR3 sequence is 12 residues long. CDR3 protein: CASSSLVEKLFF. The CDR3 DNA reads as TGTGCCAGCAGTAGTCTCGTGGAGAAACTGTTTTTT.

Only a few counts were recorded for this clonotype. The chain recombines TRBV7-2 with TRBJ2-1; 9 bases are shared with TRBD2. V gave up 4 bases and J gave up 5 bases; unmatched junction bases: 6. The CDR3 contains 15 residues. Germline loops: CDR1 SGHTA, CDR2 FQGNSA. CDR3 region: CASSSGLAPNNEQFF. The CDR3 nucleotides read TGTGCCAGCAGCTCCGGACTAGCGCCAAACAATGAGCAGTTCTTC.

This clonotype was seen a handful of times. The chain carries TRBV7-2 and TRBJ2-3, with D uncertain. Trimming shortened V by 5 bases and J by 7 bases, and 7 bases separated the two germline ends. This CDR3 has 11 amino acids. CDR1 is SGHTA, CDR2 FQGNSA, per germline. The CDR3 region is CASSGHHTQYF. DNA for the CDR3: TGTGCCAGCAGCGGTCACCATACGCAGTATTTT.

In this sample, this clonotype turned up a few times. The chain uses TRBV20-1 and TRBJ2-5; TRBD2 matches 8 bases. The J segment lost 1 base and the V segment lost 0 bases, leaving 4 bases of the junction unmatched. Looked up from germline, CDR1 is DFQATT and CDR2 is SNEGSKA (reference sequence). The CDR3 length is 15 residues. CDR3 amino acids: CSARDGGRTQETQYF. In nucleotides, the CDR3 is TGCAGTGCTAGAGACGGCGGGAGGACCCAAGAGACCCAGTACTTC.

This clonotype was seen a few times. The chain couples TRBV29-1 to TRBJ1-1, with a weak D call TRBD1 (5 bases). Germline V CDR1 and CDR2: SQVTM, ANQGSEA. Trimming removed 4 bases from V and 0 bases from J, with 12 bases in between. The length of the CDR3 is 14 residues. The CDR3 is CSVAFDRLNTEAFF. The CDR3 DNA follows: TGCAGCGTTGCATTTGACAGATTGAACACTGAAGCTTTCTTT.

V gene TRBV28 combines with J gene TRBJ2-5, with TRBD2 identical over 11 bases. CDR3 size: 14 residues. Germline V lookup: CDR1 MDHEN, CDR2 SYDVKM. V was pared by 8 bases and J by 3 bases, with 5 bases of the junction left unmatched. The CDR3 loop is CASASGRYKETQYF. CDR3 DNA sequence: TGTGCCAGCGCTAGCGGGAGGTATAAAGAGACCCAGTACTTC.

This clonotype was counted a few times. CDR3 coding DNA: TGCGCCAGCTCCGGGGGGGACTACTACAATGAGCAGTTCTTC. The encoded protein is CASSGGDYYNEQFF. This chain links TRBV5-1 with TRBJ2-1; 8 positions match TRBD2. Per germline, CDR1 SGHRS and CDR2 YFSETQ. Trimming removed 7 bases from V and 3 bases from J; junction bases left unmatched: 6. This CDR3 has 14 amino acids.

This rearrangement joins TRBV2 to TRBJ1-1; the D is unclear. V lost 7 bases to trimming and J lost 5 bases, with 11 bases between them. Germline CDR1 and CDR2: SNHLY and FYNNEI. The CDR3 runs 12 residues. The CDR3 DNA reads TGTGCCAGCACAATAGGGCGAACTGAAGCTTTCTTT. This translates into CASTIGRTEAFF.

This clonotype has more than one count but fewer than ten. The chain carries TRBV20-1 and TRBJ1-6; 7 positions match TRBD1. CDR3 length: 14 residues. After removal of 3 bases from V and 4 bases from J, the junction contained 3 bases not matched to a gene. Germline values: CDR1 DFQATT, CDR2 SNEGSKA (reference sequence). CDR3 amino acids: CSARETGYNSPLHF. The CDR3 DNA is TGCAGTGCTAGGGAGACAGGGTATAATTCACCCCTCCACTTT.

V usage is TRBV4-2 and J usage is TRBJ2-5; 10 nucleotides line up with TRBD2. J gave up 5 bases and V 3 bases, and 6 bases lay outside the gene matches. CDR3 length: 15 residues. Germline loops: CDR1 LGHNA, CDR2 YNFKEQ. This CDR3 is CASSHSGGVGETQYF. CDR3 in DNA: TGTGCCAGCAGCCACAGCGGGGGGGTGGGCGAGACCCAGTACTTC.

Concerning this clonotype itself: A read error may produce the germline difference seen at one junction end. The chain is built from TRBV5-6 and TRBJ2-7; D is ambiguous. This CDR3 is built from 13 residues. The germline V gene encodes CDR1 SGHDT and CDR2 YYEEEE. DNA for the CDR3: TGTGCCAACAGCTTGGTGGTGGGCTACGAGCAGTACTTC. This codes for CANSLVVGYEQYF.

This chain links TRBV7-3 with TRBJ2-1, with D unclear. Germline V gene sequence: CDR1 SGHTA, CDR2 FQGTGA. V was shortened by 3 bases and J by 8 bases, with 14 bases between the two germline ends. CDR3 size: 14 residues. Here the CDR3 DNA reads TGTGCCAGCAGCTTCTCTCGAGAGTCCCATGAGCAGTTCTTC. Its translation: CASSFSRESHEQFF.